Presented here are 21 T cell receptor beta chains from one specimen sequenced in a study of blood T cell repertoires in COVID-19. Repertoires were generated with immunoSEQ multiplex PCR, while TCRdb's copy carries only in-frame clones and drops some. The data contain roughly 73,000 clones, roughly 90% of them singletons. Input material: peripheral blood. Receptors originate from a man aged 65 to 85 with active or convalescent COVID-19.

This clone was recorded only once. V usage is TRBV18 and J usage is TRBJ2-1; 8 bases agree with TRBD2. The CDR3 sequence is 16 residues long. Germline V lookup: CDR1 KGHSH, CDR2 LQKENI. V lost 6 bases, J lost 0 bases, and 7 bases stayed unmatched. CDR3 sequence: CASSAYAGGSYNEQFF. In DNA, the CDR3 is TGTGCCAGCTCCGCGTATGCGGGGGGCTCCTACAATGAGCAGTTCTTC. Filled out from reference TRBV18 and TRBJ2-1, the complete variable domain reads NAGVMQNPRHLVRRRGQEARLRCSPMKGHSHVYWYRQLPEEGLKFMVYLQKENIIDESGMPKERFSAEFPKEGPSILRIQQVVRGDSAAYFCASSAYAGGSYNEQFFGPGTRLTVL.

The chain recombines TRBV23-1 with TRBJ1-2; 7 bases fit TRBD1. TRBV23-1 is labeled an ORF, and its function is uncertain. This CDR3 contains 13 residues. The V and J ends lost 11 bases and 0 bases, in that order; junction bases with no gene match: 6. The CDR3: CAAGTATNYGYTF. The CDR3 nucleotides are TGCGCCGCCGGGACAGCTACTAACTATGGCTACACCTTC.

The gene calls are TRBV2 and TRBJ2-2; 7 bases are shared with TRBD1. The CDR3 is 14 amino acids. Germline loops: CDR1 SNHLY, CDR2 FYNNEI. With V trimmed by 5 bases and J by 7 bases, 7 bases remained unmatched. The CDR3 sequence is CASSLQGVIGELFF. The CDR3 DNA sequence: TGTGCCAGCAGTCTTCAGGGGGTAATCGGGGAGCTGTTTTTT.

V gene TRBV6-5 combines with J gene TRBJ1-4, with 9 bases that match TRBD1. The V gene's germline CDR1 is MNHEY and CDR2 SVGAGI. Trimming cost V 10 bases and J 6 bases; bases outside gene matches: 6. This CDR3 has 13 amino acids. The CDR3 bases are TGTGCCACCACGGGACAGGGTCATGAAAAACTGTTTTTT. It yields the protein CATTGQGHEKLFF.

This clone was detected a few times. The CDR3 DNA reads as TGTGCCAGCAGTTCCCTGGGACAGGGTTCCTACGAGCAGTACTTC. It translates to CASSSLGQGSYEQYF. This chain joins TRBV6-5 and TRBJ2-7; 9 bases are a match to TRBD1. The germline CDR1 and CDR2 sequences are MNHEY and SVGAGI. V was pared by 4 bases and J by 1 base, with 5 bases of the junction left unmatched. The CDR3 is 15 amino acids.

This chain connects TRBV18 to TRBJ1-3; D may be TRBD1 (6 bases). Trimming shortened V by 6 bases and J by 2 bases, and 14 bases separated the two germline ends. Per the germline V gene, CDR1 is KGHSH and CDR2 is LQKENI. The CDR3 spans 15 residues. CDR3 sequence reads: CASSRQGRTGNTIYF. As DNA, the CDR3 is TGTGCCAGCTCCCGGCAGGGGAGAACTGGAAACACCATATATTTT.

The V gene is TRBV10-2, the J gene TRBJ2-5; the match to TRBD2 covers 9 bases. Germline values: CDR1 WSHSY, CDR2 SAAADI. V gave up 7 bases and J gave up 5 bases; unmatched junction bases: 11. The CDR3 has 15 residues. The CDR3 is CASTPRGRGRETQYF. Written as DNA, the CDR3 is TGCGCCAGCACTCCCCGCGGGAGGGGGCGGGAGACCCAGTACTTC.

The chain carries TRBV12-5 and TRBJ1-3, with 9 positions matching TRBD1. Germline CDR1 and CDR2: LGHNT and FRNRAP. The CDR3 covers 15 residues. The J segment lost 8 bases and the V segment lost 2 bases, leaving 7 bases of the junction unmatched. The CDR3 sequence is CASGLPPGQGHTIYF. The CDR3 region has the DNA TGTGCTAGTGGTTTGCCACCGGGACAGGGTCACACCATATATTTT.

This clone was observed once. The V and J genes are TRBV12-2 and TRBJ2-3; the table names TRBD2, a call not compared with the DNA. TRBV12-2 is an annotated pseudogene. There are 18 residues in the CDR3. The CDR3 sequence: CASRLVVGDSSSTDTQYF. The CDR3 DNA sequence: TGTGCAAGTCGCTTAGTTGTTGGCGACTCTTCTAGCACAGATACGCAGTATTTT.

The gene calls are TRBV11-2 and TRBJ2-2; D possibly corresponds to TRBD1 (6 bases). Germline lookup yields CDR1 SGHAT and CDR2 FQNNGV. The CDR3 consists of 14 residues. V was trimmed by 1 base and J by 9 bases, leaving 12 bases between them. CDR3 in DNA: TGTGCCAGCAGCTTAGCAGGGGACGCGCGGGAGCTGTTTTTT. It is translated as CASSLAGDARELFF.

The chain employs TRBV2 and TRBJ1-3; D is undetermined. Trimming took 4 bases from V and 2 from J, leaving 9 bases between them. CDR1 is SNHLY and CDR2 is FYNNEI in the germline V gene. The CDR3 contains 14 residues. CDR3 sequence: CASSARVTGNTIYF. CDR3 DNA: TGTGCCAGCAGTGCCCGGGTAACTGGAAACACCATATATTTT.

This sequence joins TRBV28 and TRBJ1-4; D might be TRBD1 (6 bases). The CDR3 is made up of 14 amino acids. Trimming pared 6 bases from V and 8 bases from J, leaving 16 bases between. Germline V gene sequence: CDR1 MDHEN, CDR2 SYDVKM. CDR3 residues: CASRTQGRGEKLFF. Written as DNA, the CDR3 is TGTGCCAGCAGGACACAGGGTCGAGGGGAAAAACTGTTTTTT.

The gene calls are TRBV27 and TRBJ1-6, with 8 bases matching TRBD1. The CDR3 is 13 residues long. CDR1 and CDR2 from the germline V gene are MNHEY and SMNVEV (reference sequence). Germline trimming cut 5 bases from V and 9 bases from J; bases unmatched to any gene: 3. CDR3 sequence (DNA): TGTGCCAGCAGTACAGGGGGGGTTTCACCCCTCCACTTT. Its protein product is CASSTGGVSPLHF.

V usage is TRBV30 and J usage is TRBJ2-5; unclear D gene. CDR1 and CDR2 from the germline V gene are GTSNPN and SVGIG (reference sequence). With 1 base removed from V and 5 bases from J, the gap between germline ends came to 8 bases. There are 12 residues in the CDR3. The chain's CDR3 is CAWSGGLETQYF. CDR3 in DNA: TGTGCCTGGAGTGGTGGGCTGGAGACCCAGTACTTC.

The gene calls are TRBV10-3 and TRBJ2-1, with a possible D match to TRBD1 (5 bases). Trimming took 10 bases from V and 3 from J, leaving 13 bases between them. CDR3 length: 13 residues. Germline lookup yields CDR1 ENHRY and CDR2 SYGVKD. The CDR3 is CATSRTSYNEQFF. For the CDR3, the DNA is TGTGCCACTTCAAGGACAAGCTACAATGAGCAGTTCTTC.

The CDR3 DNA is TGCGCCAGCAGCCAGGGTGATGCAGGGTCTGAAAAACTGTTTTTT. Translated: CASSQGDAGSEKLFF. The chain links TRBV4-1 to TRBJ1-4; D perhaps matches TRBD1 (5 bases). Trimming removed 3 bases at V and 7 bases at J, with 15 bases between. Per the germline V gene, CDR1 is MGHRA and CDR2 is YSYEKL. The CDR3 length is 15 residues.

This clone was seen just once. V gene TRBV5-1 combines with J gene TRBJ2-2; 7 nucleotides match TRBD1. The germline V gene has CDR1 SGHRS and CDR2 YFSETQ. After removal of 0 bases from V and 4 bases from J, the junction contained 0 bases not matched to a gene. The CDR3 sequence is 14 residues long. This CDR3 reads CASSLDRGTGELFF. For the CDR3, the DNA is TGCGCCAGCAGCTTGGACAGGGGCACCGGGGAGCTGTTTTTT.

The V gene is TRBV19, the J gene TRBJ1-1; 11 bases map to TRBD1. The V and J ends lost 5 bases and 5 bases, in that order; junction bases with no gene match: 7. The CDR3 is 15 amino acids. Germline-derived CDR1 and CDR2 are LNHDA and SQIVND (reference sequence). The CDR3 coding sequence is TGTGCCAGTAGTCTACGGACAGGGGGCGGAACTGAAGCTTTCTTT. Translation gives CASSLRTGGGTEAFF.

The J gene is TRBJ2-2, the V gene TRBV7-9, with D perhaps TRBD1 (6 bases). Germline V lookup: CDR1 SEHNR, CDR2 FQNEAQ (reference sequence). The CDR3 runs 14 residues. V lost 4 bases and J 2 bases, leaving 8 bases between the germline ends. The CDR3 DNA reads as TGTGCCAGCAGCTCGGACAGCAACACCGGGGAGCTGTTTTTT. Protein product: CASSSDSNTGELFF.

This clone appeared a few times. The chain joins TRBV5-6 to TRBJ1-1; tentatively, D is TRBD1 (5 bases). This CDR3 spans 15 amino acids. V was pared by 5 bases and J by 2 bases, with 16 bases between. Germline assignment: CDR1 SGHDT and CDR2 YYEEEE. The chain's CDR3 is CASRSSQEFNTEAFF. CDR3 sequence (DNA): TGTGCCAGCAGATCCTCACAGGAGTTTAACACTGAAGCTTTCTTT.

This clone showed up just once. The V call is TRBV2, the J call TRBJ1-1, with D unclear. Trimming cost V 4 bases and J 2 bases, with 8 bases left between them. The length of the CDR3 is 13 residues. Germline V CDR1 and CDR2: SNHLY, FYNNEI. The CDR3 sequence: CASSVYSNTEAFF. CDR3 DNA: TGTGCCAGCAGTGTTTACAGCAACACTGAAGCTTTCTTT. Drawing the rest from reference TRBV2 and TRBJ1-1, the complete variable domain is EPEVTQTPSHQVTQMGQEVILRCVPISNHLYFYWYRQILGQKVEFLVSFYNNEISEKSEIFDDQFSVERPDGSNFTLKIRSTKLEDSAMYFCASSVYSNTEAFFGQGTRLTVV.